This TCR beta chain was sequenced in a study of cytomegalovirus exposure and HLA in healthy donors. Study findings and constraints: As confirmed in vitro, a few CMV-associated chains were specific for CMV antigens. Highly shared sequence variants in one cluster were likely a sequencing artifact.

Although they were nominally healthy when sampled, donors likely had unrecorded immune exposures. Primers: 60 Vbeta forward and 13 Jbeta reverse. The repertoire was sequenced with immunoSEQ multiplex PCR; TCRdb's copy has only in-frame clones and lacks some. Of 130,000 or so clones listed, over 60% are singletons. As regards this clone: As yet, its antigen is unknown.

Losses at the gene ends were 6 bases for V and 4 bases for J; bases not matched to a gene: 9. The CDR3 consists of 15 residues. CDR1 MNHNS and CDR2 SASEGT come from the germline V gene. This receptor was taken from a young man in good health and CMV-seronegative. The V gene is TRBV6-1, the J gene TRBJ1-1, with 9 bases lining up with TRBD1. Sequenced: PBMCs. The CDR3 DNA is TGTGCCAGCAGACCCCTGGGACAGGGAATCACTGAAGCTTTCTTT. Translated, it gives CASRPLGQGITEAFF.